This T cell receptor beta chain appears in the sequencing data of a study of B cell selection in AIRE deficiency (dated by TCRdb to between 2018 and 2020). As for the study more broadly: A comparison of TCRbeta repertoires of sorted blood CD4+ conventional T cells and regulatory T cells was made between AIRE-deficient patients and healthy controls. The TCR-sequenced cohort comprised about five AIRE-deficient APECED patients and about five healthy control donors. The full study reports these points: Only TCRbeta chains were sequenced; approximately 37% of shared healthy-donor Treg sequences also occurred in healthy Tconv, possibly because of differing TCRalpha chains. Roughly 28% of the Treg TCRbeta sequences shared among healthy donors were detected in patient Tconv cells, suggesting that Treg-biased clones are diverted into the Tconv compartment. CDR3s were shorter in shared Treg sequences, reflecting a bias toward rearrangements that have few non-templated nucleotide insertions. Tconv and Treg cells from AIRE-deficient patients showed TCRBV gene usage, CDR3 length and TCR diversity similar to those of healthy donors. Among around 3,900 shared Treg TCRbeta sequences, over 30% were shared exclusively among healthy donors and over 7% exclusively among patients, which suggests that Treg selection is less efficient in the absence of AIRE.

Conventional CD4 T cells were sorted as CD4+CD127+ cells. AIRE-deficient patients had APECED syndrome. Tconv and Treg cells for TCRbeta sequencing were sorted on a FACSAria flow cytometer. The sorted cells went into 5-ml round-bottom polystyrene tubes, and the dry cell pellets were then frozen at -80 degrees C until sequencing. The immunoSEQ platform was used to sequence the TCRbeta chains. In the source study's methods: When conventional T cell repertoires were pooled, patients gave approximately 1x10^5 distinct in-frame TCRbeta sequences, while healthy donors gave 13.4x10^4. Treg TCRbeta sequences shared by two or more individuals were defined as public, and these public Treg TCRbeta sequences were subsequently searched for in Tconv repertoires. To test for differences between groups, Mann-Whitney U tests with Bonferroni-Dunn correction were run in GraphPad Prism 7.03. This is the immuneACCESS table as TCRdb keeps it, with only in-frame sequences that have V and J called. A part of the clones is gone; compared with another copy, unresolved V genes explain less than half, and the rest is unexplained. From that table come the V and J calls and clone size; the DNA was used to work out D and trimming. Across this sample there are about 930 clones, with 82% seen only once. Of the sample, approximately 2.5% is held by the ten largest clones.

V is shortened by 2 bases, J by 5 bases, and the region joining them spans 12 bases. Per the germline V gene, SNHLY is the CDR1 and FYNNEI is the CDR2. The CDR3 has 14 amino acids, counting the end cysteine and phenylalanine. Only the CDR3 region is kept as DNA, spanning 42 bases read in frame from base 1. Note on this clone: Its antigen is currently not known. No much larger clone exists at a distance of one base, and base qualities are not known.

Rearrangement joined TRBV2 to TRBJ1-2; a weak D assignment points to TRBD1 (5 bases agree). Sequenced: conventional CD4+ T cells sorted from PBMCs. This sequence was found in a human donor with AIRE deficiency. The CDR3 protein sequence reads: CASSERGMAYGYTF. At the DNA level, the sequence is TGTGCCAGCAGTGAAAGGGGAATGGCTTATGGCTACACCTTC.